Described below is a single T cell receptor (beta chain) sequence and its context. There are 15 residues in the CDR3. The germline V gene has CDR1 SGHTA and CDR2 FQGNSA. The trim removed 5 bases at V and 3 bases at J, leaving 8 bases unmatched. As originally analysed: Scientists estimated how many nucleated cells there were by amplifying reference gene primers. Measured with immunoSEQ multiplex PCR; TCRdb has only the in-frame clones, and not every one. Clonal size and the V and J genes are those of that table, whereas D and trimming came from the DNA. The profile shows about 110,000 clones, around three quarters of them singletons. This sample was included in a study of blood T cell repertoires in COVID-19. Study details: PBMCs, B-cell-depleted T cells, or T cells provided the cDNA or gDNA that made up the material.

This sequence was found in a human donor in a cohort sampled during active or convalescent COVID-19. The V and J genes are TRBV7-2 and TRBJ2-7; 9 nucleotides match TRBD2. Sample: peripheral blood. In DNA, the CDR3 is TGTGCCAGCAGCCAACCGGGACTAGCTATCTACGAGCAGTACTTC. This sequence encodes CASSQPGLAIYEQYF. Together with reference TRBV7-2 and TRBJ2-7, the CDR3 gives the full variable domain: GAGVSQSPSNKVTEKGKDVELRCDPISGHTALYWYRQSLGQGLEFLIYFQGNSAPDKSGLPSDRFSAERTGGSVSTLTIQRTQQEDSAVYLCASSQPGLAIYEQYFGPGTRLTVT.